This T cell receptor beta chain is from a study of T cell responses to AZD1222 COVID-19 vaccine (dated by TCRdb to 2020 to 2022). In terms of the full investigation: TCR sequencing was performed for 230 to 250 trial participants, of whom approximately 200 were given two doses of AZD1222 and approximately 26 were given two doses of MenACWY control vaccine. Trial participants were enrolled by age into 18-55, 56-69 and 70-plus year subgroups, with around 140, 26 and 57 TCR-sequenced participants respectively. Results the study describes overall, beyond this receptor: Because no day 14 peak-response samples were available, the repertoires could be characterized only after the peak T cell response. The 56-69-year group was small, and its depth increase did not reach significance, likely because of low power. The whole spike protein was spanned by vaccine-associated CD4 TCRs, and dominant responses were seen in regions 160-218 and 743-854. Reportedly, almost half of the unique spike-specific TCRs recognized epitopes lying outside the regions that are mutated in the B.1.351 and B.1.1.7 variants. A significant rise in spike-specific TCR breadth and depth was observed after two AZD1222 doses relative to day 0 and relative to MenACWY recipients. Participants were mostly white British and included more females than males, and it was suggested by the authors that clonal diversity may have been underestimated. Conclusions about previously exposed vaccinees were limited because only six AZD1222 recipients were SARS-CoV-2 seropositive at baseline.

In the case of this clone: Its antigen remains unidentified. Qualities for individual bases were not recorded, and no much larger clone is one base off.

The CDR3 contains 15 residues, cysteine and phenylalanine counted. The sequence is cut down to CDR3 DNA, 45 bases in frame from base 1. Cut back by 1 base and 2 bases, the V and J ends lie 9 bases apart. Per the germline V gene, SGHTA is the CDR1 and FQGNSA is the CDR2. The CDR3 regions of human TCRbeta chains were analyzed by immunosequencing. Under the source paper's analysis protocol: TCRs in the repertoires were compared against a reference library of SARS-CoV-2-specific TCRs that had been generated with the MIRA antigen-specificity platform. Breadth meant the fraction of unique TCRs that were SARS-CoV-2-associated, whereas depth meant the fraction of total T cells that were SARS-CoV-2-associated. Each spike-specific TCR was assigned to its reactive spike region and to a CD4 or CD8 class using the MIRA data. Log10-transformed breadth and depth values were compared by one-way ANOVA with Sidak's multiple comparisons tests. TCRdb carries this immuneACCESS record with in-frame sequences only. Its versions omit some clonotypes, under half of them owing to an unresolved V gene in the studies checked, with the rest unexplained. That table gives V, J and clone size, and the DNA gave D and trimming. The sample data list about 120,000 clones, and approximately 90% of these were observed just once. In total, the top ten clones hold about 2.5% of the sample.

The time point label, as the study defines it: about 28 days (+/-7) after the second vaccine dose. AZD1222 recipients with second doses at about 4 weeks or about 12 weeks were pooled, because spike-specific TCR depth and breadth did not differ between schedules. Samples from vaccinated people were obtained from the UK trials COV001 and COV002, which included a single-blind randomized controlled phase 2/3 trial of AZD1222 (ChAdOx1 nCoV-19) in healthy adults. For TCRbeta chain sequencing, PBMC samples were collected from trial participants at day 0 and at day 28 after the second dose. The sample here was peripheral blood, taken 28 days after the second AZD1222 dose. The sequence links TRBV7-2 to TRBJ1-5, and the D gene may be TRBD1, 5 bases matching. The sequence derives from an adult who received the AZD1222 COVID-19 vaccine. The CDR3 protein: CASSLVGDRNQPQHF. In nucleotide form, the sequence is TGTGCCAGCAGCTTAGTGGGGGACCGCAATCAGCCCCAGCATTTT.